The clone carrying this T cell receptor beta chain was observed once. The sample is drawn from a study of cytomegalovirus exposure and HLA in healthy donors. PCR used 60 Vbeta primers and 13 Jbeta primers. Produced via immunoSEQ multiplex PCR; TCRdb's table is partial and in-frame only. The sample includes about 98,000 clones, roughly 81% of them seen just once. The receptor comes from a man between 35 and 55 years old in good health and CMV-seronegative. The sample taken for sequencing was PBMCs.

CDR3 in amino acids: CASRAGQGAIDEQFF. The CDR3 coding sequence is TGTGCCAGTAGGGCGGGACAGGGGGCGATTGATGAGCAGTTCTTC. The chain joins TRBV19 to TRBJ2-1; 12 bases are a match to TRBD1. Trimming cost V 6 bases and J 8 bases; bases outside gene matches: 8. The germline gives CDR1 LNHDA, CDR2 SQIVND (reference sequence). The CDR3 runs 15 residues.